The 14 T cell receptor beta chains given below trace back to one sample, sequenced in a study of shared clonotypes between healthy human individuals. Sequencing used immunoSEQ multiplex PCR; TCRdb keeps in-frame clones, though not all of them. The sample consists of millions of clones, 85% to 95% of them appearing once. As defined, naive CD8 cells were CD45RO-negative and positively selected for CCR7, with terminally differentiated effector memory CD45RA+ cells excluded. Sequenced input: naive CD8+ T cells from PBMCs. These TCRs come from a man aged 18 to 30 in good health. Some clones in this sample may be carry-over from other donors' samples.

The J gene is TRBJ1-2, the V gene TRBV27; D gene ambiguous. Germline loops: CDR1 MNHEY, CDR2 SMNVEV (reference sequence). The length of the CDR3 is 14 residues. The V gene lost 4 bases and the J gene lost 3 bases, with 12 bases spanning the gap. This chain's CDR3 is CASSSGGIHYGYTF. CDR3 sequence (DNA): TGTGCCAGCAGTTCGGGAGGGATCCACTATGGCTACACCTTC.

The chain employs TRBV5-4 and TRBJ2-1; the match to TRBD2 covers 9 bases. V shed 1 base, J shed 6 bases, and the junction held 5 bases outside the gene matches. The CDR3 sequence is 15 residues long. Germline V gene data show CDR1 as SGHNT and CDR2 as YYREEE (reference sequence). CDR3 protein: CASSLLASGTNEQFF. In nucleotides, the CDR3 is TGTGCCAGCAGCTTGTTGGCTAGCGGGACCAATGAGCAGTTCTTC.

This chain uses TRBV5-4 with TRBJ2-7, with D possibly being TRBD2 (6 bases). The germline gives CDR1 SGHNT, CDR2 YYREEE (reference sequence). The V and J ends lost 5 bases and 3 bases respectively, with 9 bases between them. This CDR3 comprises 12 residues. The CDR3 sequence: CASRRGDYEQYF. DNA for the CDR3: TGTGCCAGCAGACGCGGGGACTACGAGCAGTACTTC.

The gene calls are TRBV7-8 and TRBJ2-5; D not resolved. Matching the DNA end better, TRBJ2-7 makes the J call doubtful. The CDR3 totals 11 residues. Germline loops: CDR1 SGHVS, CDR2 FQNEAQ. The CDR3 DNA sequence: TGTGCCAGCAAAGGGCCCTACGAGCAGTACTTC. Translated, it gives CASKGPYEQYF.

The chain links TRBV2 to TRBJ2-7; TRBD1 matches 7 bases. V lost 2 bases to trimming and J lost 5 bases; unmatched junction nucleotides: 6. Looked up from germline, CDR1 is SNHLY and CDR2 is FYNNEI. This CDR3 spans 14 amino acids. CDR3 sequence: CASSERQGVHEQYF. DNA for the CDR3: TGTGCCAGCAGTGAACGGCAGGGGGTCCACGAGCAGTACTTC.

The chain recombines TRBV11-2 with TRBJ2-1; TRBD2 aligns across 7 bases. This CDR3 is 15 amino acids long. Trimming cost V 9 bases and J 4 bases; bases outside gene matches: 12. Germline CDR1 is SGHAT and CDR2 is FQNNGV. The CDR3 region is CASRGASGFYNEQFF. DNA for the CDR3: TGTGCCAGTCGTGGGGCTAGCGGTTTTTACAATGAGCAGTTCTTC.

The V gene is TRBV7-9, the J gene TRBJ1-1, with TRBD1 identical over 9 bases. V dropped 1 base and J dropped 11; count of bases not matched to a gene: 17. Germline assignment: CDR1 SEHNR and CDR2 FQNEAQ (reference sequence). The CDR3 contains 17 residues. CDR3 protein: CASSLDSWDRAGFKAFF. The CDR3 nucleotides are TGTGCCAGCAGCTTAGATTCTTGGGACAGGGCTGGTTTTAAGGCTTTCTTT. Variable domain in full (rest from reference TRBV7-9 and TRBJ1-1): DTGVSQNPRHKITKRGQNVTFRCDPISEHNRLYWYRQTLGQGPEFLTYFQNEAQLEKSRLLSDRFSAERPKGSFSTLEIQRTEQGDSAMYLCASSLDSWDRAGFKAFFGQGTRLTVV.

The chain couples TRBV28 to TRBJ2-3; 9 nucleotides line up with TRBD1. The CDR3 runs 16 residues. The germline V gene has CDR1 MDHEN and CDR2 SYDVKM. Germline trimming cut 4 bases from V and 8 bases from J; bases unmatched to any gene: 13. In DNA form, the CDR3 reads TGTGCCAGCAGTTCACCAGGGACAGGGTATTCCGGTACGCAGTATTTT. It is translated as CASSSPGTGYSGTQYF.

V and J are TRBV29-1 and TRBJ2-1, with TRBD2 matching over 7 bases. Per germline, CDR1 SQVTM and CDR2 ANQGSEA. The CDR3 covers 15 residues. Trimming at V came to 3 bases and at J to 3 bases, leaving 8 bases not matched to a gene. Here the CDR3 reads CSVETGTNIYNEQFF. CDR3 nucleotide sequence: TGCAGCGTTGAGACGGGGACTAACATCTACAATGAGCAGTTCTTC.

The chain has TRBV18 and TRBJ2-3; D is possibly TRBD1 (5 bases). The CDR3 consists of 16 residues. Trimming stripped 1 base from V and 0 bases from J, with 11 bases between. The germline V gene encodes CDR1 KGHSH and CDR2 LQKENI. CDR3 sequence (DNA): TGTGCCAGCTCACCACGGAGACAGCTAAGCACAGATACGCAGTATTTT. As protein: CASSPRRQLSTDTQYF.

The CDR3 bases are TGTGCCAGCAGTTACTCCAGGAACACAGATACGCAGTATTTT. It is translated as CASSYSRNTDTQYF. The V call is TRBV6-5, the J call TRBJ2-3; D is undetermined. V gave up 0 bases and J gave up 2 bases, with 6 bases separating them. Per germline, CDR1 MNHEY and CDR2 SVGAGI. The CDR3 spans 14 residues.

The chain recombines TRBV2 with TRBJ2-5, with D possibly TRBD1 on 6 matching bases. CDR1 and CDR2 (germline): SNHLY, FYNNEI. The germline V and J ends were trimmed by 3 bases and 9 bases, with 17 bases remaining between them. The CDR3 has 14 residues. DNA for the CDR3: TGTGCCAGCAGTGATAAGGGTCCAAGGGGGTCCCAGTACTTC. It encodes CASSDKGPRGSQYF.

The rearrangement joins TRBV19 to TRBJ2-7; D could derive from TRBD1 or TRBD2 (5 bases each). V was cut by 1 base and J by 2 bases, with 9 bases left in between. This CDR3 has 14 residues. The germline gives CDR1 LNHDA, CDR2 SQIVND (reference sequence). In nucleotides, the CDR3 is TGTGCCAGTAGTATAGGTTGGGGGACCTACGAGCAGTACTTC. Its translation is CASSIGWGTYEQYF.

The rearrangement joins TRBV7-9 to TRBJ1-1, with D possibly TRBD1 on 5 matching bases. CDR1 is SEHNR, CDR2 FQNEAQ, per germline (reference sequence). The length of the CDR3 is 13 residues. The V end was cut by 5 bases, the J end by 11 bases, with 18 bases between. CDR3 DNA: TGTGCCAGCAGCCTAGAGGGCAGGGTGGACGCTTTCTTT. This gives the protein CASSLEGRVDAFF.